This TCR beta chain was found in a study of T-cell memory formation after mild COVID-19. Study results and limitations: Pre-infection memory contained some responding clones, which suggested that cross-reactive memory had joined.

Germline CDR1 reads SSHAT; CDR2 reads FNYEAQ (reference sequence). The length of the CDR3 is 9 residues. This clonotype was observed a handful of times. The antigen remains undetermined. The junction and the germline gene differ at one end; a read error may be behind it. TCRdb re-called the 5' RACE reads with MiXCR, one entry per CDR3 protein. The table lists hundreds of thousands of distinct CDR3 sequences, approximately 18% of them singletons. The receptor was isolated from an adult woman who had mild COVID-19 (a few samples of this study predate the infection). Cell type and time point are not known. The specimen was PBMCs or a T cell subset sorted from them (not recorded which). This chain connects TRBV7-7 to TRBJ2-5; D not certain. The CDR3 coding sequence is TGTGCCAGCAGCTTATGCCCGACTTTC. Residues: CASSLCPTF. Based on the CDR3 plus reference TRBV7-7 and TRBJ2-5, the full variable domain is GAGVSQSPRYKVTKRGQDVTLRCDPISSHATLYWYQQALGQGPEFLTYFNYEAQPDKSGLPSDRFSAERPEGSISTLTIQRTEQRDSAMYRCASSLCPTFGPGTRLLVL.